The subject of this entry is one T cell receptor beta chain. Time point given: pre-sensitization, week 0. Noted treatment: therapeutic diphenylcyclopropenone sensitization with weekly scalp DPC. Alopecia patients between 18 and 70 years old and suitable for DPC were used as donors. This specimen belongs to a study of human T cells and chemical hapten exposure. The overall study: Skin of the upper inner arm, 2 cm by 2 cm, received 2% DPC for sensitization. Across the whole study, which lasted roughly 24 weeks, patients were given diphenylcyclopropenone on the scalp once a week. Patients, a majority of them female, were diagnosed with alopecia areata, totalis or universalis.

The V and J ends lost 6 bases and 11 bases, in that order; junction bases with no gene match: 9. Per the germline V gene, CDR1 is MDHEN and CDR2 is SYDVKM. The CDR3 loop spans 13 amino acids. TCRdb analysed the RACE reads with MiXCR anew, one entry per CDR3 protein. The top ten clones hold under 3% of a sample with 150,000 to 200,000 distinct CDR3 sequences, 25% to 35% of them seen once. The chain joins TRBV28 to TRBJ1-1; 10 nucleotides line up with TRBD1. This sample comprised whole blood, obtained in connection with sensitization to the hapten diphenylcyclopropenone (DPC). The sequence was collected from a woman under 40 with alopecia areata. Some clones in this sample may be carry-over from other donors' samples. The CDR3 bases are TGTGCCAGCAGAGTACCGGGACAGGGGTACGCTTTCTTT. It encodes CASRVPGQGYAFF.